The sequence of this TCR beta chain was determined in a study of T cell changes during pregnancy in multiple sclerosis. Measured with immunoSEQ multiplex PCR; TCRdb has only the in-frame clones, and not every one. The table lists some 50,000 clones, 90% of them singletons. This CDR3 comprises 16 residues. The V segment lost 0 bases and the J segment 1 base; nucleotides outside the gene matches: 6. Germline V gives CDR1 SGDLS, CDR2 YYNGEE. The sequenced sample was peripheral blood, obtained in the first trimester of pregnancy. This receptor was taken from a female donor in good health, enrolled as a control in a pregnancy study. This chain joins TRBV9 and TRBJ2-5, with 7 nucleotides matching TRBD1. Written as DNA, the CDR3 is TGTGCCAGCAGCGTAGAGGGGGCGCCCATCCAAGAGACCCAGTACTTC. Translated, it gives CASSVEGAPIQETQYF.